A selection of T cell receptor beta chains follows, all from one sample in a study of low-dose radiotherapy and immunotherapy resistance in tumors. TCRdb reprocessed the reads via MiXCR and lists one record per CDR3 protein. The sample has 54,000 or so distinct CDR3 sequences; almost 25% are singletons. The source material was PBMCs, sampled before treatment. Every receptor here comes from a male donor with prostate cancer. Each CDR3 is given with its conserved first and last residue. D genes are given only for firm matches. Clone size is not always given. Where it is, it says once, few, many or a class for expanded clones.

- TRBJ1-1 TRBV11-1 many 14 TGTGCCAGCAGCTTAAGACAGCCTTACTCTGAAGCTTTCTTT CASSLRQPYSEAFF
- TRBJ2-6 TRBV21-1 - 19 TGTGCCAGCAGCAACCGTGCTTCGGCGGGGAGCTCTGGGGCCAACGTCCTGACTTTC CASSNRASAGSSGANVLTF
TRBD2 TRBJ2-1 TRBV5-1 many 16 TGCGCCAGCAGCCCTCCCCTAGCGGGGGCCTCCAATGAGCAGTTCTTC CASSPPLAGASNEQFF
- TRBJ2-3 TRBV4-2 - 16 TGTGCCAGCAGCCAAGCCCCGGGCACTAGCACAGATACGCAGTATTTT CASSQAPGTSTDTQYF
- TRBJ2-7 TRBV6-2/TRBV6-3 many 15 TGTGCCAGCAGGAGACAGGTCCAGAGCTCCTACGAGCAGTACTTC CASRRQVQSSYEQYF
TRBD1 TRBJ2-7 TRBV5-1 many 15 TGCGCCAGCAGCTTGGGACAGGGGGTCGGTAACGAGCAGTACTTC CASSLGQGVGNEQYF
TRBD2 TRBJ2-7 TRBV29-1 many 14 TGCAGCGTTTCCGAAGGTAGCGGGACCTACGAGCAGTACTTC CSVSEGSGTYEQYF
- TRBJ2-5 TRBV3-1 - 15 TGTGCCAGCAGCCAATCCCCGGCCTCGGGGGAGACCCAGTACTTC CASSQSPASGETQYF
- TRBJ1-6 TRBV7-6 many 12 TGTGCCAGCAGCTTAATCCAGGGAACCCTCCACTTT CASSLIQGTLHF
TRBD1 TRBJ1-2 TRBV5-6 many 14 TGTGCCAGCAGCTTCGGACAGGGGAGAGATGGCTACACCTTC CASSFGQGRDGYTF
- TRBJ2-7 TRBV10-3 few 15 TGTGCCATCAGCGATAGCGGAACGACTTCCTACGAGCAGTACTTC CAISDSGTTSYEQYF
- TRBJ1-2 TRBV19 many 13 TGTGCCAGTAGGGACAGAGCCTACTATGGCTACACCTTC CASRDRAYYGYTF
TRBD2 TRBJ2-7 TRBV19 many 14 TGTGCCAGTAGCAACGGACTAGCCAACTACGAGCAGTACTTC CASSNGLANYEQYF
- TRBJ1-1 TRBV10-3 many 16 TGTGCCATCAGTGAGTCGATATTCACACTGAACACTGAAGCTTTCTTT CAISESIFTLNTEAFF
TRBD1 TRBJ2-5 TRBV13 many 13 TGTGCCAGCAGCTACCGACAGGGTGAGACCCAGTACTTC CASSYRQGETQYF
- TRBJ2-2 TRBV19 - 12 TGTGCCAGTAACCGGGGGTCCGGGGAGCTGTTTTTT CASNRGSGELFF
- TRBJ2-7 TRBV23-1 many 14 TGCGCCACCATTAGACCCACGAAATACTACGAGCAGTACTTC CATIRPTKYYEQYF
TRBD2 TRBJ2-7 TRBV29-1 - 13 TGCAGCGCAATACGGGACTCGGGGGGAGAGCAGTACTTC CSAIRDSGGEQYF
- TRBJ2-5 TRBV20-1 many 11 TGCAGTGCTGGGCCAACGGAGACCCAGTACTTC CSAGPTETQYF
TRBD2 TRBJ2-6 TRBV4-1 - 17 TGTGCCAGCAGCCAAGGGACTAGCAGCTCTGGGGCCAACGTCCTGACTTTC CASSQGTSSSGANVLTF
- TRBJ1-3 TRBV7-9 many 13 TGTGCCAGCAGCTTAAGAGGAGGAAACACCATATATTTT CASSLRGGNTIYF
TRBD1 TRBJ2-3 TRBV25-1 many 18 TGTGCCAGCAGTGAATTGGGGACAGGGGGCTGGGGCACAGATACGCAGTATTTT CASSELGTGGWGTDTQYF
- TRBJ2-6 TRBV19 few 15 TGTGCCAGTAGGGTTCGGTCCTCTGGGGCCAACGTCCTGACTTTC CASRVRSSGANVLTF
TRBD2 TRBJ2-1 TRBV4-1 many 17 TGCGCCAGCAGCCAAGGGGGGGGTTACCTCGAAAGGGATGAGCAGTTCTTC CASSQGGGYLERDEQFF
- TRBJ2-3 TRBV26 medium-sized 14 TGTGCCAGCAGTTCGCCGAGTAGCACAGATACGCAGTATTTT CASSSPSSTDTQYF
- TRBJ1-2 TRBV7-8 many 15 TGTGCCAGCAGCTTAGACAGGATCGCTCTAGGGGGCTACACCTTC CASSLDRIALGGYTF
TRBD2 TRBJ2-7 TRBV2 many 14 TGTGCCAGCAGTGGTGCTAGCGGGAGTTACGAGCAGTACTTC CASSGASGSYEQYF
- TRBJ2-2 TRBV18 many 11 TGTGCCAGCCGTACCACCGGGGAGCTGTTTTTT CASRTTGELFF
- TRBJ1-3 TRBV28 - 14 TGTGCCATCACTCCTGGTGGTTCTGGAAACACCATATATTTT CAITPGGSGNTIYF
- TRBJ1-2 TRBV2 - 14 TGTGCCAGCAAGAGGAGCGCAAGCCTCGGCGGCTACACCTTC CASKRSASLGGYTF
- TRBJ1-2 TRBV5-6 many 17 TGTGCCAGCAGCTTGTGGGGCAGGCCCAGTTCTAACTATGGCTACACCTTC CASSLWGRPSSNYGYTF
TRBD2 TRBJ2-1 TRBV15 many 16 TGTGCCACCAGCCCCTTAGGCGGGGGGGCCCGGAATGAGCAGTTCTTC CATSPLGGGARNEQFF
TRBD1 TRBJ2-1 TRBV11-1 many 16 TGTGCCAGCAGAGACCCGGGACAGGGTGGTGACTATGAGCAGTTCTTC CASRDPGQGGDYEQFF
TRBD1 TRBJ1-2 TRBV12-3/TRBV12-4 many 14 TGTGCCAGCAGCTCCGATGACAGGGCATTAGGCTACACCTTC CASSSDDRALGYTF
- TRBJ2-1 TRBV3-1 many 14 TGTGCCAGCAGCCAACTAGCAGGCTTTAATGAGCAGTTCTTC CASSQLAGFNEQFF
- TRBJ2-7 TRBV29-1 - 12 TGCAGCCTTAAGGGGAGCTCCTACGAGCAGTACTTC CSLKGSSYEQYF
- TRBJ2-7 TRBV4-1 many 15 TGCGCCAGCAGCGAGCGTGAGGGGGTCTCCTACGAGCAGTACTTC CASSEREGVSYEQYF
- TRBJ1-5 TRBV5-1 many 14 TGCGCCAGCAGCTTGGGGGGGGTGGAAGCGCCCCAGCATTTT CASSLGGVEAPQHF
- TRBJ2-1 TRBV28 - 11 TGTGCCAGTGGCCCGTGGAATGAGCAGTTCTTC CASGPWNEQFF
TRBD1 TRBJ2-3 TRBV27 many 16 TGTGCCAGCAGTACACAGGGGGGCAGGGCCTCAGATACGCAGTATTTT CASSTQGGRASDTQYF
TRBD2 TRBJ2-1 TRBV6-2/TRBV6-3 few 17 TGTGCCAGCAGTTACTCGATCTTTGGGGGGGAAGGCGATGAGCAGTTCTTC CASSYSIFGGEGDEQFF
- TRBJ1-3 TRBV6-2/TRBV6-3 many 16 TGTGCCAGCAGTTACTCGGGACAAACCTCTGGAAACACCATATATTTT CASSYSGQTSGNTIYF
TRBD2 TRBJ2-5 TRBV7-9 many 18 TGTGCCAGCAGCCCGGTCTATGGACTAGCGGGGAGGCAAGAGACCCAGTACTTC CASSPVYGLAGRQETQYF
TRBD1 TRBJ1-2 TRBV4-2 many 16 TGTGCCAGCAGCCAAAATGGGGGGACAGTTAACTATGGCTACACCTTC CASSQNGGTVNYGYTF
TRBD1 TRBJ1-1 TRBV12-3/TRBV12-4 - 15 TGTGCCAGCAGTTGGAGGACAGGGGTGAACACTGTAGCTTTCTTT CASSWRTGVNTVAFF
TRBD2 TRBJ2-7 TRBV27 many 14 TGTGCCAGCAGAGGATTAGCGGGAGGCATCGAGCAGTACTTC CASRGLAGGIEQYF
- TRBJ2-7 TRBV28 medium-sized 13 TGTGCCAGCAGCCCGCCATCCCAGGGTATTCCGTACTTC CASSPPSQGIPYF
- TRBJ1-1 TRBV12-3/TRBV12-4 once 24 - CASTLGGLWGYTFGSGTVNTEAFF
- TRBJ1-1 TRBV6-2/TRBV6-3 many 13 TGTGCCAGCAGTTACTCGACAGGAACCGAAGCTTTCTTT CASSYSTGTEAFF
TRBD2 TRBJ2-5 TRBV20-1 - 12 TGCGGAGCGGGGGGGGTTCAAGAGACCCAGTACTTC CGAGGVQETQYF
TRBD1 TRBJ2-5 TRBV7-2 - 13 TGTGCCAGCAGCTTGGGACAGCGCGAGACCCAGTACTTC CASSLGQRETQYF
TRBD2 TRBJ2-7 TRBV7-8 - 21 TGTGCCAGCAGCCAACCTCGGGGGGGACTAGCGGGAGGCGGGGGCTACAATGAGCAGTACTTC CASSQPRGGLAGGGGYNEQYF
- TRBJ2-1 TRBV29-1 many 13 TGCAGCGTTGAAGAGGACTCAATAAATGAGCAGTTCTTC CSVEEDSINEQFF
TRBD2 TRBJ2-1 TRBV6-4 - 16 TGTGCCAGCAGTGAGTGGGGCGGGAGTAGAGTCAATGAGCAGTTCTTC CASSEWGGSRVNEQFF
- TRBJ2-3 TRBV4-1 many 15 TGCGCCAGCAGCCACCCTAGCGTCAGCACAGATACGCAGTATTTT CASSHPSVSTDTQYF
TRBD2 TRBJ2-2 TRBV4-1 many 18 TGCGCCAGCAGCCAAGAGGGAGCGGGAGGGCCACTCACCGGGGAGCTGTTTTTT CASSQEGAGGPLTGELFF
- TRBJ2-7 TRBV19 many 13 TGTGCCAGTAGTATGGGGACCACCTACGAGCAGTACTTC CASSMGTTYEQYF
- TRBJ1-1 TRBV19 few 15 TGTGCCAGTCGGGACCGCCCGGGGGTCGGCACTGAAGCTTTCTTT CASRDRPGVGTEAFF
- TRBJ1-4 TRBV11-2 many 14 TGTGCCAGCAGCCGGGGATCGGGGAATGAAAAACTGTTTTTT CASSRGSGNEKLFF
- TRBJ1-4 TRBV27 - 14 TGTGCCAGCAGGCAACAGGGAATAGGGGAAAAACTGTTTTTT CASRQQGIGEKLFF